Reported below is one T cell receptor (beta chain). Sequence at one end of the junction differs from germline and may be a read error. Original data processing: Estimation of nucleated cell counts relied on the amplification of reference gene primers. Here immunoSEQ multiplex PCR was the method, and the copy in TCRdb shows in-frame clones only, minus some. V, J and clone size are those of that table, while D and trimming were read from the DNA. In the table there are 130,000 or so clones, around 90% of which are singletons. CDR1 is GTSNPN, CDR2 SVGIG, per germline (reference sequence). This CDR3 is built from 12 residues. The source of the sample is a study of blood T cell repertoires in COVID-19. Study context: In each case, the material was cDNA or gDNA derived from T cells, B-cell-depleted T cells, or PBMCs.

The chain links TRBV30 to TRBJ2-3; the D gene is possibly TRBD1 (5 bases). The specimen sequenced was peripheral blood. The receptor comes from a woman in her sixties or seventies with acute or convalescent COVID-19. CDR3 in amino acids: CAWSATTGTQYF. As DNA, the CDR3 is TGTGCCTGGAGTGCCACAACAGGTACGCAGTATTTT.